This T cell receptor beta chain was profiled in a study of T cell responses to AZD1222 COVID-19 vaccine (TCRdb year 2021). As for the study more broadly: TCR sequencing covered about 230 trial participants: roughly 200 given two doses of AZD1222 and 26 given two doses of MenACWY control vaccine. Trial participants were enrolled by age into subgroups of 18-55, 56-69 and 70-plus years, and around 140, 26 and 57 TCR-sequenced participants, respectively, were included in these subgroups. Results and caveats for the whole study, not just this receptor: Reportedly, almost half of the unique spike-specific TCRs recognized epitopes lying outside the regions that are mutated in the B.1.351 and B.1.1.7 variants. Because no day 14 peak-response samples were available, the repertoires could be characterized only after the peak T cell response. The vaccine-associated CD4 TCRs covered the entire spike protein, and the dominant responses fell in regions 160-218 and 743-854. Conclusions about previously exposed vaccinees are limited because only five or six AZD1222 recipients were SARS-CoV-2 seropositive at baseline. The 56-69-year group was small, and its depth increase did not reach significance, likely because of low power. A significant rise in spike-specific TCR breadth and depth was observed after two AZD1222 doses relative to day 0 and relative to MenACWY recipients. Participants were mostly white British and included more females than males, and it was suggested by the authors that clonal diversity may have been underestimated.

The CDR3 regions of human TCRbeta chains were subjected to immunosequencing. The authors' analysis ran thus. Repertoire TCRs were checked for matches against a reference library of SARS-CoV-2-specific TCRs that had been generated using the MIRA antigen-specificity platform. Breadth was defined as the fraction of unique TCRs that were SARS-CoV-2-associated. Depth was defined as the fraction of total T cells that were SARS-CoV-2-associated. Using the MIRA data, each spike-specific TCR was assigned both to the spike region to which the TCR was reactive and to a CD4 or CD8 class. Log10-transformed breadth and depth values were compared by one-way ANOVA with Sidak's multiple comparisons tests. As stored in TCRdb, this immuneACCESS dataset retains in-frame rearrangements with V and J assigned. A fraction of the clones does not appear; measured against another copy, unresolved V genes explain less than half of the discrepancy, and the remainder lacks a known reason. V and J calls and clone size are those listed in that table; D and trimming were worked out from the DNA. This sample has about 81,000 clones in its table, and just over 90% of those were observed once. 11% of the sample belongs to the ten largest clones.

Comments on this clone: Its cognate antigen has yet to be identified. No quality values exist for individual bases; no much larger clone is one base distant.

From a lookup of the germline V gene (reference sequence), CDR1 and CDR2 are LGHDT and YNNKEL. Relative to germline, V is 0 bases shorter and J is 10 bases shorter, with 16 bases between their ends. Measured from the cysteine to the phenylalanine, the CDR3 is 16 residues long. The DNA shown is the 48-base CDR3, in frame from base 1. This specimen's time point label, interpreted: about 28 days (+/-7) after the second vaccine dose. Because spike-specific TCR depth and breadth did not differ between the two schedules, AZD1222 recipients who got a second dose at roughly 4 weeks were pooled with those who got a second dose at roughly 12 weeks. Vaccinee samples were obtained from the UK trials COV001 and COV002, which included a single-blind randomized controlled phase 2/3 trial of AZD1222 (ChAdOx1 nCoV-19) in healthy adults. For TCRbeta chain sequencing, PBMC samples were collected from trial participants at day 0 and at day 28 after the second dose.

This TCR was recovered from an adult who received the AZD1222 COVID-19 vaccine. Rearrangement joined TRBV3-1 (or the pseudogene TRBV3-2) to TRBJ1-6; a tentative D call is TRBD1 (6 bases match). This material consisted of peripheral blood, taken 28 days after the second AZD1222 dose. The CDR3 region has the sequence CASSQESRGGGSPLHF. The DNA reads TGTGCCAGCAGCCAAGAGTCTCGAGGGGGAGGGTCACCCCTCCACTTT.